This T cell receptor (beta chain) was identified during a study of CD8 T cells in Susac syndrome. This CDR3 region has 12 residues. In germline, CDR1 is MNHNS, CDR2 SASEGT. V gave up 4 bases and J gave up 2 bases, with 6 bases separating them. Random hexamers were used to reverse transcribe 0.5 to 1 ug of RNA. TCRdb ran MiXCR on the immunoSEQ multiplex PCR reads and lists one entry per CDR3 protein. This table holds about 440,000 distinct CDR3 sequences, more than 80% found once. This chain uses TRBV6-1 with TRBJ2-7, with a tentative D call TRBD1 (5 bases). Sequenced sample: CD8+ T cells from PBMCs. The receptor comes from a human donor with multiple sclerosis. CDR3 DNA: TGTGCCAGCAGTGCGACAGCCTACGAGCAGTACTTC. Translation gives CASSATAYEQYF.